The 14 T cell receptor beta chains listed next were all sequenced from one sample in a study of T cell responses to AZD1222 COVID-19 vaccine. This table comes from immunoSEQ multiplex PCR, and its TCRdb copy is limited to in-frame clones, with some not included. The table includes 150,000 or so clones, about nine tenths detected once. The sequences come from peripheral blood, collected on day 0 of MenACWY control vaccination. The receptor source for this set is an adult in good health.

J is TRBJ2-3 and V is TRBV24-1; TRBD1 agrees at 9 bases. This CDR3 has 15 residues. Germline lookup yields CDR1 KGHDR and CDR2 SFDVKD. The junction had 0 bases not matched to a gene; V was cut back by 2 bases and J by 1 base. Here the CDR3 DNA reads TGTGCCACCAGTGATTGGACAGGGGGCACAGATACGCAGTATTTT. As protein: CATSDWTGGTDTQYF.

The chain combines TRBV24-1 with TRBJ2-5, with D perhaps TRBD1 or TRBD2 (5 bases each). CDR3 length equals 15 residues. Germline lookup yields CDR1 KGHDR and CDR2 SFDVKD. With 5 bases removed from V and 5 bases from J, the gap between germline ends came to 17 bases. CDR3 in amino acids: CATSVAGSRGETQYF. The CDR3 region has the DNA TGTGCCACCAGTGTCGCAGGGTCGAGAGGGGAGACCCAGTACTTC.

This clone showed up just once. This chain links TRBV2 with TRBJ2-7; 8 bases agree with TRBD1. Germline V gene data show CDR1 as SNHLY and CDR2 as FYNNEI. The J segment lost 5 bases and the V segment lost 4 bases, leaving 4 bases of the junction unmatched. The CDR3 runs to 13 residues. CDR3 region: CASSGQGADEQYF. Here the CDR3 DNA reads TGTGCCAGCAGTGGGCAGGGGGCCGACGAGCAGTACTTC.

This clone was recorded once. The chain has TRBV4-2 and TRBJ2-5; D ambiguous. Germline V lookup: CDR1 LGHNA, CDR2 YNFKEQ. This CDR3 comprises 14 residues. The ends were cut back, 5 bases at V and 2 bases at J, with 12 bases in the middle. DNA of the CDR3: TGTGCCAGCAGCTTTATGACTTCTCAAGAGACCCAGTACTTC. Translating it yields CASSFMTSQETQYF.

The V gene is TRBV28, the J gene TRBJ1-1, with a weak D call TRBD1 (5 bases). Trimming took off 2 bases at V and 11 bases at J, with 12 bases between the two ends. The CDR3 has 12 residues. Germline CDR1 and CDR2: MDHEN and SYDVKM. In DNA, the CDR3 is TGTGCCAGCAGTTTAGGTTGGGGCCTTGCTTTCTTT. Translation: CASSLGWGLAFF. Looking up the rest from reference TRBV28 and TRBJ1-1 gives the full variable domain: DVKVTQSSRYLVKRTGEKVFLECVQDMDHENMFWYRQDPGLGLRLIYFSYDVKMKEKGDIPEGYSVSREKKERFSLILESASTNQTSMYLCASSLGWGLAFFGQGTRLTVV.

The CDR3, as DNA: TGTGCCAGCAGCCCTGGGGGGGGCGGAGGTGAAAAACTGTTTTTT. Its protein is CASSPGGGGGEKLFF. The chain has TRBV9 and TRBJ1-4; possibly TRBD1 for D (6 bases). The CDR3 is 15 residues long. Trimming removed 4 bases from V and 7 bases from J, with 17 bases in between. The V gene's germline CDR1 is SGDLS and CDR2 YYNGEE.

This clone was detected only once. The chain recombines TRBV19 with TRBJ1-1; 7 positions match TRBD1. Losses at the gene ends were 5 bases for V and 4 bases for J; bases not matched to a gene: 19. The CDR3 consists of 18 residues. CDR1 and CDR2 from the germline V gene are LNHDA and SQIVND (reference sequence). The CDR3 loop is CASSAFDGGPGGSTEAFF. CDR3 coding DNA: TGTGCCAGTAGTGCCTTCGACGGAGGCCCAGGGGGGAGCACTGAAGCTTTCTTT.

V usage is TRBV19 and J usage is TRBJ1-1, with D possibly being TRBD1 (5 bases). This CDR3 contains 15 residues. V was clipped by 7 bases and J by 5 bases, with 20 bases between them. CDR1 and CDR2 from the germline V gene are LNHDA and SQIVND (reference sequence). The chain's CDR3 is CASTSRPGYGTEAFF. The CDR3 bases are TGTGCCAGTACCTCTCGCCCAGGGTATGGGACTGAAGCTTTCTTT.

Only one count was recorded for this clone. This chain joins TRBV7-9 and TRBJ1-3; D remains ambiguous. The germline V and J ends were trimmed by 1 base and 7 bases, with 8 bases remaining between them. CDR1 and CDR2 from the germline V gene are SEHNR and FQNEAQ (reference sequence). The CDR3 loop spans 13 amino acids. The CDR3 region is CASSLVLLNTIYF. CDR3 in DNA: TGTGCCAGCAGCTTAGTTTTGTTGAACACCATATATTTT.

The chain combines TRBV5-1 with TRBJ1-2; D is perhaps TRBD1 (6 bases). Germline V gives CDR1 SGHRS, CDR2 YFSETQ. Trimming took 4 bases from V and 4 from J, leaving 14 bases between them. The CDR3 is 14 residues long. CDR3 nucleotides: TGCGCCAGCAGCCCCCGGGACATGGGCTATGGCTACACCTTC. Translating it yields CASSPRDMGYGYTF.

This sequence joins TRBV11-3 and TRBJ2-7; TRBD2 might be the D (5 bases). The germline V gene has CDR1 SGHNT and CDR2 YENEEA. V was pared by 0 bases and J by 2 bases, with 11 bases between. The CDR3 extends over 15 amino acids. CDR3 bases: TGTGCCAGCAGCTTAGATAGCGTTAGAACCTACGAGCAGTACTTC. The encoded protein is CASSLDSVRTYEQYF. Using reference TRBV11-3 and TRBJ2-7 for the parts outside the CDR3, the full variable domain is EAGVVQSPRYKIIEKKQPVAFWCNPISGHNTLYWYLQNLGQGPELLIRYENEEAVDDSQLPKDRFSAERLKGVDSTLKIQPAELGDSAVYLCASSLDSVRTYEQYFGPGTRLTVT.

The rearrangement joins TRBV9 to TRBJ1-2, with D uncertain. Germline values: CDR1 SGDLS, CDR2 YYNGEE. CDR3 size: 14 residues. The V end lost 5 bases, the J end lost 8 bases, and 19 bases lay between the germline ends. This chain's CDR3 is CASSVVGGSYGYTF. The CDR3 region has the DNA TGTGCCAGCAGTGTCGTGGGAGGGAGCTACGGCTACACCTTC.

This clone was detected only once. The chain joins TRBV10-1 to TRBJ2-2, with a possible D match to TRBD2 (5 bases). The CDR3 covers 14 residues. The V gene's germline CDR1 is WNHNN and CDR2 SYGVQD (reference sequence). Trimming left V 6 bases short and J 4 bases short, with 12 bases between. CDR3 residues: CASRDPGVTGELFF. CDR3 DNA: TGCGCCAGCAGGGACCCCGGGGTCACCGGGGAGCTGTTTTTT.

About this clone itself: A read error may account for a junction end that differs from germline. The chain links TRBV19 to TRBJ1-5; TRBD1 matches 8 bases. In germline, CDR1 is LNHDA, CDR2 SQIVND (reference sequence). CDR3 length: 13 amino acids. The CDR3 nucleotides are TGTGCCAGTACTGAGCCCGGGACAGGACAGGCGGGTTTT. Its protein is CASTEPGTGQAGF.